The 26 T cell receptor beta chains in this list originate from one sample, sequenced in a study of T cells in Graves' hyperthyroidism and ophthalmopathy. Amplified regions were TCR beta CDR3 sequences from RNA transcripts. With the HTBI primer set, the TCR CDR3 went through a first round of RT-PCR. TCRdb re-derived calls from the multiplex PCR reads in MiXCR, one entry per CDR3 protein. The data show over 650,000 distinct CDR3 sequences, with just under 45% seen just once and about 7.7% held by the top ten. The sample comprised peripheral blood or thyroid tissue (not recorded which). Every receptor here comes from an adult man with Graves' disease, either hyperthyroidism or ophthalmopathy (not recorded which).

V usage is TRBV12-3 or TRBV12-4 and J usage is TRBJ2-5, with D possibly called TRBD1 or TRBD2 (6 bases each). V was cut by 2 bases and J by 7 bases, with 14 bases left in between. The CDR3 is made up of 14 amino acids. In DNA form, the CDR3 reads TGTGCCAGCAGTTTAATAGGGGGGCGGGGGACCCAGTACTTC. Protein product: CASSLIGGRGTQYF.

This clonotype showed up just a few times. The CDR3 protein is CASSQDGGAGSPLHF. Written as DNA, the CDR3 is TGTGCCAGCAGCCAAGATGGGGGGGCTGGTTCACCCCTCCACTTT. The chain recombines TRBV3-1 with TRBJ1-6; D might be TRBD1 (6 bases). Per germline, CDR1 LGHDT and CDR2 YNNKEL (reference sequence). Trimming took 0 bases from V and 9 from J, leaving 12 bases between them. This CDR3 has 15 amino acids.

This clonotype has only a few counts. The chain uses TRBV7-8 and TRBJ1-4; D might be TRBD1 (5 bases). The CDR3 is made up of 15 amino acids. V shed 4 bases and J shed 0 bases, with 9 bases lying between them. Germline-derived CDR1 and CDR2 are SGHVS and FQNEAQ. CDR3 loop: CASSSRQSTNEKLFF. The CDR3, as DNA: TGTGCCAGCAGCTCCAGACAGTCAACTAATGAAAAACTGTTTTTT. The variable domain in full, completed from reference TRBV7-8 and TRBJ1-4, reads GAGVSQSPRYKVAKRGQDVALRCDPISGHVSLFWYQQALGQGPEFLTYFQNEAQLDKSGLPSDRFFAERPEGSVSTLKIQRTQQEDSAVYLCASSSRQSTNEKLFFGSGTQLSVL.

The chain links TRBV24-1 to TRBJ1-3; D unresolved. From germline, CDR1 is KGHDR and CDR2 SFDVKD. The CDR3 is 17 residues long. Trimming took 6 bases from V and 0 from J, leaving 17 bases between them. CDR3: CATSYQLQSNSGNTIYF. The CDR3 DNA is TGTGCCACCAGTTATCAACTCCAGAGTAACTCTGGAAACACCATATATTTT.

This clonotype was recorded many times. The V and J genes are TRBV6-5 and TRBJ1-6, with a weak D call TRBD1 (5 bases). Trimming removed 5 bases from V and 7 bases from J, with 12 bases in between. CDR1 MNHEY and CDR2 SVGAGI come from the germline V gene. The CDR3 is 14 residues long. The CDR3 is CASSTGTANSPLHF. CDR3 nucleotide sequence: TGTGCCAGCAGTACCGGGACGGCCAATTCACCCCTCCACTTT.

The CDR3 region has the DNA TGTGCCACCAGCGAGACAGGGGAGGGCTACGAGCATTTT. Residues: CATSETGEGYEHF. The J gene is TRBJ1-5, the V gene TRBV15; 8 bases are shared with TRBD1. The V and J ends lost 5 bases and 14 bases, in that order; junction bases with no gene match: 11. The germline CDR1 and CDR2 sequences are LNHNV and YYDKDF (reference sequence). This CDR3 has 13 amino acids.

The chain is built from TRBV4-1 and TRBJ2-7, with 8 nucleotides matching TRBD2. V shed 6 bases, J shed 2 bases, and the junction held 6 bases outside the gene matches. Looked up from germline, CDR1 is MGHRA and CDR2 is YSYEKL. The CDR3 has 14 amino acids. The DNA for the CDR3 is TGCGCCAGCAGGAAGGCGGGAGGCCCCTACGAGCAGTACTTC. The encoded protein is CASRKAGGPYEQYF.

V and J are TRBV24-1 and TRBJ2-7; D call uncertain. Germline CDR1 reads KGHDR; CDR2 reads SFDVKD. CDR3 length: 11 residues. The V end lost 3 bases, the J end lost 5 bases, and 4 bases lay between the germline ends. CDR3 protein: CATSDRDEQYF. Written as DNA, the CDR3 is TGTGCCACCAGTGATCGCGACGAGCAGTACTTC.

V gene TRBV20-1 combines with J gene TRBJ2-5; 11 bases agree with TRBD1. The J segment lost 2 bases and the V segment lost 6 bases, leaving 5 bases of the junction unmatched. Germline V gene sequence: CDR1 DFQATT, CDR2 SNEGSKA (reference sequence). The CDR3 runs to 14 residues. In DNA form, the CDR3 reads TGCAGTGCCGGACAGGGGGCCGGTCAAGAGACCCAGTACTTC. Translation: CSAGQGAGQETQYF.

This clonotype was detected a few times. CDR3 nucleotides: TGCAGTGCTGCTGGGACGGGGGGGAACTACGAGCAGTACTTC. Translated: CSAAGTGGNYEQYF. The chain joins TRBV20-1 to TRBJ2-7; 8 bases fit TRBD2. The CDR3 is 14 amino acids. Germline assignment: CDR1 DFQATT and CDR2 SNEGSKA (reference sequence). Unmatched junction bases numbered 9, after V lost 5 bases and J lost 3 bases.

Worth noting for this clonotype: A much larger clone lies a single base off, so this may be a read error. Because it lacks the conserved phenylalanine or tryptophan at the end, this CDR3 is likely a read error. The rearrangement uses TRBV20-1 and TRBJ2-7; 7 positions agree with TRBD1. Germline values: CDR1 DFQATT, CDR2 SNEGSKA (reference sequence). The ends lost 4 bases at V and 0 bases at J; junction bases unmatched: 6. The CDR3 runs 14 residues. The CDR3, as DNA: TGCAGTGCTACGTCCCGGGACAGCTCCTACGAGCAGTACCTC. As protein: CSATSRDSSYEQYL.

This clonotype was counted at least ten times. At one boundary the junction diverges from the germline segment, which might be a read error. The CDR3 DNA follows: TGCGCCAGCAGTCTGCAGGTAAACACTGAAGCTTTCTTT. This codes for CASSLQVNTEAFF. V is TRBV7-9 and J is TRBJ1-1, with no clear D. Germline CDR1 and CDR2: SEHNR and FQNEAQ (reference sequence). The CDR3 extends over 13 amino acids.

This clonotype was observed a few times. This rearrangement joins TRBV2 to TRBJ1-1; D perhaps matches TRBD1 (5 bases). V gave up 7 bases and J gave up 7 bases, with 16 bases separating them. Germline V gives CDR1 SNHLY, CDR2 FYNNEI. CDR3 length: 13 amino acids. CDR3 nucleotides: TGTGCCAGCAACAACGGGGGGTATGGTGAAGCTTTCTTT. It specifies CASNNGGYGEAFF.

This chain links TRBV7-9 with TRBJ1-2; TRBD1 aligns across 12 bases. The CDR3 is made up of 16 amino acids. V was clipped by 0 bases and J by 14 bases; unmatched bases: 13. Germline CDR1 is SEHNR and CDR2 is FQNEAQ (reference sequence). CDR3 coding DNA: TGTGCCAGCAGCTTAGCGGGTATCCCGGGACAGGGGGCGCCTACCTTC. It specifies CASSLAGIPGQGAPTF. The variable domain in full, completed from reference TRBV7-9 and TRBJ1-2, reads DTGVSQNPRHKITKRGQNVTFRCDPISEHNRLYWYRQTLGQGPEFLTYFQNEAQLEKSRLLSDRFSAERPKGSFSTLEIQRTEQGDSAMYLCASSLAGIPGQGAPTFGSGTRLTVV.

This clonotype has just a few counts. The V and J genes are TRBV19 and TRBJ1-2; D is possibly TRBD1 (5 bases). Trimming shortened V by 4 bases and J by 0 bases, and 9 bases separated the two germline ends. The CDR3 is made up of 14 amino acids. Germline V lookup: CDR1 LNHDA, CDR2 SQIVND (reference sequence). Here the CDR3 reads CASSRGPTNYGYTF. CDR3 nucleotides: TGTGCCAGTAGTAGGGGCCCGACTAACTATGGCTACACCTTC.

About this clonotype itself: The germline gene is not matched at one end of the junction; a read error may be the cause. The genes are TRBV2 and TRBJ1-5; no clear D gene. The CDR3 extends over 15 amino acids. Looked up from germline, CDR1 is SNHLY and CDR2 is FYNNEI. CDR3 sequence reads: CASSGSTGGNQTQHF. CDR3 DNA: TGTGCCAGCAGTGGGTCCACCGGTGGCAATCAGACCCAGCATTTT.

The chain joins TRBV12-3 or TRBV12-4 to TRBJ1-2; D is uncertain. There are 13 residues in the CDR3. The CDR3 loop reads CASGLDGNYGYTF. The CDR3 DNA reads TGTGCTAGTGGTCTAGACGGGAACTATGGCTACACCTTC.

There are a few counts of this clonotype. This rearrangement joins TRBV7-9 to TRBJ1-1; weak D call: TRBD1 (6 bases). Between the trimmed V and J ends, which lost 4 bases and 0 bases, there was a span of 12 bases. Germline values: CDR1 SEHNR, CDR2 FQNEAQ (reference sequence). CDR3 size: 15 residues. The CDR3 here is CASSSQGGLNTEAFF. The CDR3 DNA sequence: TGTGCCAGCAGCTCCCAAGGGGGGCTGAACACTGAAGCTTTCTTT.

V gene TRBV24-1 combines with J gene TRBJ1-1, with a possible D match to TRBD1 (6 bases). The CDR3 runs 11 residues. Between the trimmed V and J ends, which lost 5 bases and 10 bases, there was a span of 10 bases. The germline gives CDR1 KGHDR, CDR2 SFDVKD. CDR3 residues: CATSGTTGAFF. CDR3 sequence (DNA): TGTGCCACCAGTGGAACGACAGGAGCTTTCTTT.

CDR3 residues: CSRDRTRGGTQYF. In DNA, the CDR3 is TGCAGCAGAGATCGTACCAGAGGGGGGACCCAGTACTTC. V is TRBV29-1 and J is TRBJ2-5; maybe TRBD1 (6 bases). Deletions cut 8 bases from V and 7 bases from J, with 20 bases between. CDR3 size: 13 residues. The germline CDR1 and CDR2 sequences are SQVTM and ANQGSEA.

V usage is TRBV19 and J usage is TRBJ1-1, with D unresolved. Germline CDR1 LNHDA, CDR2 SQIVND (reference sequence). The V end lost 2 bases, the J end lost 4 bases, and 11 bases lay between the germline ends. This CDR3 is built from 14 residues. The CDR3 spells CASSIIPWVTEAFF. In DNA, the CDR3 is TGTGCCAGTAGTATAATTCCTTGGGTCACTGAAGCTTTCTTT.

J is TRBJ2-2 and V is TRBV19, with D unresolved. Germline CDR1 reads LNHDA; CDR2 reads SQIVND (reference sequence). Deletions cut 3 bases from V and 6 bases from J, with 8 bases between. The CDR3 is 13 residues long. CDR3 nucleotides: TGTGCCAGTAGTATCGGCTCCGCCGGGGAGCTGTTTTTT. This sequence encodes CASSIGSAGELFF.

This chain connects TRBV12-3 or TRBV12-4 to TRBJ1-2; no clear D gene. This CDR3 has 12 amino acids. V lost 2 bases to trimming and J lost 8 bases, with 9 bases between them. CDR3 protein: CASSLMGIGYTF. Written as DNA, the CDR3 is TGTGCCAGCAGTTTAATGGGGATAGGCTACACCTTC.

The rearrangement links TRBV7-9 to TRBJ1-2, with 7 bases identical to TRBD1. The CDR3 spans 17 residues. Unmatched junction bases numbered 16, after V lost 6 bases and J lost 3 bases. Germline values: CDR1 SEHNR, CDR2 FQNEAQ (reference sequence). The CDR3 coding sequence is TGTGCCAGCAGTTTCATTAGCACAGGGGCGCGTTACTATGGCTACACCTTC. Its translation is CASSFISTGARYYGYTF.

The rearrangement uses TRBV7-3 and TRBJ2-5, with 11 nucleotides matching TRBD2. Germline V gene lookup returns CDR1 SGHTA and CDR2 FQGTGA. V dropped 2 bases and J dropped 5; count of bases not matched to a gene: 7. This CDR3 comprises 16 residues. The CDR3 region is CASSLAATSGVETQYF. The CDR3 DNA reads TGTGCCAGCAGCTTAGCCGCGACTAGCGGGGTGGAGACCCAGTACTTC.

Many counts were recorded for this clonotype. The DNA for the CDR3 is TGTGCCAGCAGCGCGGATGGGAACACTGAAGCTTTCTTT. Its translation is CASSADGNTEAFF. J is TRBJ1-1 and V is TRBV14; no firm D call. Trimming took off 5 bases at V and 1 base at J, with 8 bases between the two ends. The CDR3 length is 13 residues. Germline V gives CDR1 SGHDN, CDR2 FVKESK.